Each of the 2 T cell receptor beta chains below was sequenced from the same sample in a study of PD-1 blockade in classical Hodgkin lymphoma. Every one of the patients relapsed after autologous stem cell transplantation (brentuximab vedotin exposure was variable). This table comes from immunoSEQ multiplex PCR, and its TCRdb copy is limited to in-frame clones, with some not included. The table lists some 100,000 clones, just under 95% of them singletons, with 2.8% in the top ten. The input for sequencing was peripheral blood mononuclear cells (PBMCs), taken at baseline. The receptors were gathered from a human donor with classical Hodgkin lymphoma.

The chain recombines TRBV7-8 with TRBJ2-6; 11 bases match TRBD1. This CDR3 has 18 amino acids. Germline assignment: CDR1 SGHVS and CDR2 FQNEAQ. V gave up 0 bases and J gave up 2 bases; unmatched junction bases: 3. The CDR3 sequence is CASSLARTGGAGANVLTF. In DNA, the CDR3 is TGTGCCAGCAGCTTAGCCCGGACAGGGGGCGCTGGGGCCAACGTCCTGACTTTC.

This chain uses TRBV28 with TRBJ2-7, with D perhaps TRBD2 (7 bases). V lost 4 bases, J lost 3 bases, and 16 bases lay in between. The CDR3 loop spans 15 amino acids. Germline V gene lookup returns CDR1 MDHEN and CDR2 SYDVKM. For the CDR3, the DNA is TGTGCCAGCAGTTCCTGGGGGGGGCGGAACTACGAGCAGTACTTC. Its translation is CASSSWGGRNYEQYF.